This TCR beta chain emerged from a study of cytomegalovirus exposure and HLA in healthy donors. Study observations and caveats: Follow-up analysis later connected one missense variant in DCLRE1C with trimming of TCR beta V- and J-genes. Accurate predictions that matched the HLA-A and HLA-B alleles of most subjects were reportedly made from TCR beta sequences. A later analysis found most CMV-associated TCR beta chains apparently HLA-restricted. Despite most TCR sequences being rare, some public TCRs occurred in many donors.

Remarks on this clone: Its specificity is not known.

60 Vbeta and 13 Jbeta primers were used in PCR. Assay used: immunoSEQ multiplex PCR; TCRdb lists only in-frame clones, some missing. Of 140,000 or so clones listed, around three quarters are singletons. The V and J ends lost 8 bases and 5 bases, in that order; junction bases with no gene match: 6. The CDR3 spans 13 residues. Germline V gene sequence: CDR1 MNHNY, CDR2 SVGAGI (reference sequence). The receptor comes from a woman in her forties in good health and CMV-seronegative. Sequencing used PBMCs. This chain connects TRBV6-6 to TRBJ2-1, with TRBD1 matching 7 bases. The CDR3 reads CASWTGRDNEQFF. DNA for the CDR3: TGTGCCAGCTGGACAGGTCGAGACAATGAGCAGTTCTTC.